This T cell receptor (beta chain) was recovered during a study of T cells in Graves' hyperthyroidism and ophthalmopathy. Lactation, pregnancy, other autoimmune disease or uncontrolled infection excluded patients. This clonotype has ten or more counts. Its antigen remains unidentified. V lost 4 bases, J lost 5 bases, and 15 bases lay in between. Per the germline V gene, CDR1 is DFQATT and CDR2 is SNEGSKA (reference sequence). The CDR3 has 14 residues. The TCR beta CDR3 regions underwent amplification using RNA transcripts as the source. Carried out on the TCR CDR3, a first-round RT-PCR used the HTBI primer set. Using its own MiXCR run on the multiplex PCR reads, TCRdb lists one record per CDR3 protein. The table records around 250,000 distinct CDR3 sequences, roughly 15% of them present only once. Study-level results: Most thyroid-expanded clonotypes above 0.001 were also found in blood.

The chain carries TRBV20-1 and TRBJ2-1; maybe TRBD2 (6 bases). The TCR originated in a woman between 40 and 50 years old with Graves' hyperthyroidism that later progressed to Graves' ophthalmopathy. Sequencing was carried out using blood. This CDR3 reads CSATTGRGDNEQFF. CDR3 nucleotides: TGCAGTGCTACGACTGGGCGGGGAGACAATGAGCAGTTCTTC.